One T cell receptor beta chain is described in this entry. Its specificity is not known. The record originates from a study of CD8+ T cells in alopecia areata. Whole-study results and caveats: Alopecia totalis/universalis scalp especially showed more expanded CD8+ clones than normal scalp.

cDNA reverse transcribed from extracted RNA served as the sequencing template. Produced via immunoSEQ multiplex PCR; TCRdb's table is partial and in-frame only. The sample carries 200,000 or so clones, about three fifths recorded once. This CDR3 has 13 residues. Between the trimmed V and J ends, which lost 4 bases and 1 base, there was a span of 10 bases. Germline assignment: CDR1 GTSNPN and CDR2 SVGIG (reference sequence). The sequence was collected from a human donor with alopecia areata. The genes are TRBV30 and TRBJ1-1; perhaps TRBD1 as D (5 bases). This specimen consisted of CD4+ T cells sorted from blood, obtained at week 0. CDR3 protein: CAWIWGKNTEAFF. CDR3 nucleotide sequence: TGTGCCTGGATCTGGGGCAAGAACACTGAAGCTTTCTTT.